The rows below give T cell receptor beta chains drawn from one sample of a study of response to subunit inactivated influenza vaccine. MiXCR, applied by TCRdb to the RT-PCR reads, yields one record per CDR3 protein. Among around 650,000 distinct CDR3 sequences, around a sixth were seen once, and the ten largest hold 11%. This sample comprised PBMCs from blood, obtained 11 to 12 days after vaccination. These receptor sequences come from a man between 50 and 59 years old who received an inactivated influenza vaccine. Both conserved end residues are part of each CDR3. A D gene is named only where the DNA matches it firmly. Part of the rows lack a size; the others show once, few, many or a class for expanded clones.

>few|TRBJ2-2|NA|TRBV18
TGTGCCAGCTCACCAGAGTACACCGGGGAGCTGTTTTTT
CASSPEYTGELFF
>many|TRBJ2-5|NA|TRBV24-1
TGTGCCACCAGTGATGGGGCCTCTAAGGGGGAGGAGACCCAGTACTTC
CATSDGASKGEETQYF
>few|TRBJ2-1|NA|TRBV7-2
TGTGCCAGCAGCGCCTCCGGGCCGCAGCAGTTCTTC
CASSASGPQQFF
>NA|TRBJ2-2|TRBD2|TRBV5-1
TGCGTCAGCAGCCGAGGGACTAGCGATACCGGGGAGCTGTTTTTT
CVSSRGTSDTGELFF
>few|TRBJ2-7|TRBD1|TRBV20-1
TGCAGTGCTAGAGGGGGACAGGGGCAACACGAGCAGTACTTC
CSARGGQGQHEQYF
>few|TRBJ2-7|NA|TRBV28
TGTGCCAGCAGTTTAAGCGGGTTGGGGCAGTACTTC
CASSLSGLGQYF
>many|TRBJ1-6|NA|TRBV12-3/TRBV12-4
TGTGCCAGCAGAACAGGGTCTAATTCACCCCTCCACTTT
CASRTGSNSPLHF
>NA|TRBJ2-5|NA|TRBV7-2
TGTGCCAGCAGCTTAGGTTGGGGGTATGAAGAGACCCAGTACTTC
CASSLGWGYEETQYF
>NA|TRBJ1-6|NA|TRBV20-1
TGCAGTGCTACGGCCGGGGATTCACCCCTCCACTTT
CSATAGDSPLHF
>many|TRBJ2-1|TRBD2|TRBV4-2
TGTGCCAGCAGCCAAGATTCCGGGGGGAATTACAATGAGCAGTTCTTC
CASSQDSGGNYNEQFF
>many|TRBJ2-7|NA|TRBV12-3/TRBV12-4
TGTGCCAGCAGTTTAGGAGCGAACCCCTACGAGCAGTACTTC
CASSLGANPYEQYF
>NA|TRBJ2-1|NA|TRBV4-3
TGCGCCAGCAGCCAAGATACACAGCGCTCCTACAATGAGCAGTTCTTC
CASSQDTQRSYNEQFF
>NA|TRBJ2-5|NA|TRBV3-1
TGTGCCAGCAGCCAAGTAGGAGGGGCACTCGAGACCCAGTACTTC
CASSQVGGALETQYF
>NA|TRBJ2-7|NA|TRBV7-9
TGTGCCAGCGGTTTCTCGGGACTCCGCGTGGAGCAGTACTTC
CASGFSGLRVEQYF
>NA|TRBJ2-3|NA|TRBV7-2
TGTGCCAGCAGCGTCCGGGGAAACACAGATACGCAGTATTTT
CASSVRGNTDTQYF
>many|TRBJ2-5|NA|TRBV3-1
TGTGCCAGCAGCCAGGGGTGGGATCAAGAGACCCAGTACTTC
CASSQGWDQETQYF
>many|TRBJ2-1|NA|TRBV20-1
TGCAGTGCTAGCCGCCCAGCGGGCCCTCCTTACAATGAGCAGTTCTTC
CSASRPAGPPYNEQFF
>NA|TRBJ2-7|TRBD2|TRBV7-2
TGTGCCAGCAGCTTACGGACTAGCGGGAGGCCCTACTACGAGCAGTACTTC
CASSLRTSGRPYYEQYF
>NA|TRBJ1-2|TRBD1|TRBV7-6
TGTGCCAGCAGCTCCCCGGACAGGGGGCAGCGAGGCTACACCTTC
CASSSPDRGQRGYTF
>few|TRBJ1-1|NA|TRBV20-1
TGCAGTGCTAGAACAACACCAATGAACACTGAAGCTTTCTTT
CSARTTPMNTEAFF
>few|TRBJ2-1|NA|TRBV10-3
TGTGCCATCAGCCAGGGGCTCCGCTTCAATGAGCAGTTCTTC
CAISQGLRFNEQFF
>few|TRBJ2-7|TRBD1|TRBV5-6
TGTGCCAGCAGCCCGTATGACAGGGTAATCTACGAGCAGTACTTC
CASSPYDRVIYEQYF
>many|TRBJ2-3|NA|TRBV5-6
TGTGCCAGCAGCTTTAAGGACGGAGGACTGTCCACAGATACGCAGTATTTT
CASSFKDGGLSTDTQYF
>NA|TRBJ2-2|NA|TRBV5-1
TGCGCCAGCAGCTGGACCCTAGGGCAACGCCGGGAGCTGTTTTTT
CASSWTLGQRRELFF
>few|TRBJ2-1|TRBD2|TRBV5-1
TGCGCCAGCACCCTGGGGGGGGACCCCTACAATGAGCAGTTCTTC
CASTLGGDPYNEQFF
>few|TRBJ2-5|NA|TRBV28
TGTGCCAGCAGTCTCGTTCCTAGTTCTACGGAGACCCAGTACTTC
CASSLVPSSTETQYF
>NA|TRBJ2-1|NA|TRBV10-3
TGTGCCATCACTAGCGATATTTTGTACAATGAGCAGTTCTTC
CAITSDILYNEQFF
>few|TRBJ1-5|NA|TRBV7-8
TGTGCCAGCAGCCACAGCAATAGCAATCAGCCCCAGCATTTT
CASSHSNSNQPQHF
>NA|TRBJ1-1|NA|TRBV5-1
TGCGCCAGCAGCTTGCTATACAGGAACACTGAAGCTTTCTTT
CASSLLYRNTEAFF
>NA|TRBJ2-7|NA|TRBV7-9
TGTGCCAGCAGCCCCACCCACTACGAGCAGTACTTC
CASSPTHYEQYF
>many|TRBJ2-5|TRBD1|TRBV5-1
TGCGCCAGCAGCCCCTGGACAGGAATCAAGGAGACCCAGTACTTC
CASSPWTGIKETQYF
>many|TRBJ1-2|TRBD1|TRBV7-2
TGTGCCAGCCGAAGACCGGGACAGATAAATGGCTACACCTTC
CASRRPGQINGYTF
>few|TRBJ2-3|NA|TRBV5-6
TGTGCCAGCAGCCTCTCCGGGACCACGGTAAAAAGACCAGATACGCAGTATTTT
CASSLSGTTVKRPDTQYF
>few|TRBJ1-2|TRBD1|TRBV6-6
TGTGCCAGCGCTACAGGGGGCGCGAATGGCTACACCTTC
CASATGGANGYTF
>many|TRBJ2-5|NA|TRBV7-8
TGTGCCAGCAGCTTAGTGGCCCAGGCAGAGACCCAGTACTTC
CASSLVAQAETQYF
>NA|TRBJ2-3|TRBD2|TRBV20-1
TGCAGTGCTAGAAGGGGGGGGACTAGCGGAGATACGCAGTATTTT
CSARRGGTSGDTQYF
>few|TRBJ2-1|NA|TRBV6-2/TRBV6-3
TGTGCCGGAATCGATGAGCAGTTCTTC
CAGIDEQFF
>many|TRBJ2-5|NA|TRBV10-3
TGTGCCATCAGTGAGGGAGGGGCGGAGACCCAGTACTTC
CAISEGGAETQYF
>NA|TRBJ2-7|TRBD1|TRBV27
TGTGCCAGCAGTTTCAGACAGGGGGTCTCCGAGCAGTACTTC
CASSFRQGVSEQYF
>few|TRBJ2-7|TRBD2|TRBV12-3/TRBV12-4
TGTGCCAGCAGTTCTTATCTAGCGGGGGACTCCTACGAGCAGTACTTC
CASSSYLAGDSYEQYF
>NA|TRBJ2-7|TRBD1|TRBV7-2
TGTGCCAGCAACCAACAGGGGAGCTCCTACGAGCAGTACTTC
CASNQQGSSYEQYF
>NA|TRBJ1-2|NA|TRBV2
TGTGCCAGTGGAGATTCGGGGGGCGGAATCGGTGGCTACACCTTC
CASGDSGGGIGGYTF
>once|TRBJ2-1|NA|TRBV24-1
TGTGCCACCAGTAACAAGGTGCGAGTGGGTTCCTACAATGAGCAGTTCTTC
CATSNKVRVGSYNEQFF